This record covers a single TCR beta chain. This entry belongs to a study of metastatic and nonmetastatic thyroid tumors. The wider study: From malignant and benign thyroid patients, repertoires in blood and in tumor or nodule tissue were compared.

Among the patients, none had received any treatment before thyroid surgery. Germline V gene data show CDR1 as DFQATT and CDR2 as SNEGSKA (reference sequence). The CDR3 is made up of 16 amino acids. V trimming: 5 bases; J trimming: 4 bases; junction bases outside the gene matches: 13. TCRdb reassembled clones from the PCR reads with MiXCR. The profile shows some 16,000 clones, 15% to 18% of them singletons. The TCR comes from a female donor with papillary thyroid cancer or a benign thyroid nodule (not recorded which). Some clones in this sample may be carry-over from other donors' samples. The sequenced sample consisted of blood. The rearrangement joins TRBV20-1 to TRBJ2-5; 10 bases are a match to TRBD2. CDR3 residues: CSAETPSGGAVETQYF. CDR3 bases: TGCAGTGCTGAAACACCCAGCGGGGGGGCCGTAGAGACCCAGTACTTC.